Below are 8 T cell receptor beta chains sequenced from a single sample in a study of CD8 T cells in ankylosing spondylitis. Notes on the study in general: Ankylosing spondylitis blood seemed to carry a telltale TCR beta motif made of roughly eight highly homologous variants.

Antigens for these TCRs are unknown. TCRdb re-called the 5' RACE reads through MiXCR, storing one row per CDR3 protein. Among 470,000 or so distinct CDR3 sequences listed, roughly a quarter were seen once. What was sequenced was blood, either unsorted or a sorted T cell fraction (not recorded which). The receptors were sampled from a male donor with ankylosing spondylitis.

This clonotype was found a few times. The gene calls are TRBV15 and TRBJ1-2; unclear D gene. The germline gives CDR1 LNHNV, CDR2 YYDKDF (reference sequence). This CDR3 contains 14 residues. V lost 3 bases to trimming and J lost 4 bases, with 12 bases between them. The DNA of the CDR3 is TGTGCCACCAGCAGGGACCGACACGGCTATGGCTACACCTTC. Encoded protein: CATSRDRHGYGYTF.

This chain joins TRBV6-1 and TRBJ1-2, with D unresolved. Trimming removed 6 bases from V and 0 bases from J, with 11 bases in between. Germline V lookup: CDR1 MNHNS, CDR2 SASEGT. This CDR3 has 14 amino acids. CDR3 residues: CASRPAGANYGYTF. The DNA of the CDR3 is TGTGCCAGCAGACCGGCGGGAGCTAACTATGGCTACACCTTC.

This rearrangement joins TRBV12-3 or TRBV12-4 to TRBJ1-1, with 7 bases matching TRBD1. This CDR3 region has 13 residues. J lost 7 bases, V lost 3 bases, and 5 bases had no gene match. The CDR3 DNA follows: TGTGCCAGCAGTTTTTGGACAGGCGGTGAAGCTTTCTTT. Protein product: CASSFWTGGEAFF.

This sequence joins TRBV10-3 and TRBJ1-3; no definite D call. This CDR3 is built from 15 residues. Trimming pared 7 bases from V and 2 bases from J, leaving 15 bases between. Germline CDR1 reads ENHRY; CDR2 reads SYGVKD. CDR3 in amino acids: CAIKGDTRPGNTIYF. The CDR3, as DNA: TGTGCCATCAAGGGAGACACCAGACCTGGAAACACCATATATTTT.

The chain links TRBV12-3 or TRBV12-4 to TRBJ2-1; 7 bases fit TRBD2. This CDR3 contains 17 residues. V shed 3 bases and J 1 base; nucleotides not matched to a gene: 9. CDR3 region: CASSFLPAGLSYNEQFF. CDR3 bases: TGTGCCAGCAGTTTTTTACCAGCGGGGCTTTCCTACAATGAGCAGTTCTTC.

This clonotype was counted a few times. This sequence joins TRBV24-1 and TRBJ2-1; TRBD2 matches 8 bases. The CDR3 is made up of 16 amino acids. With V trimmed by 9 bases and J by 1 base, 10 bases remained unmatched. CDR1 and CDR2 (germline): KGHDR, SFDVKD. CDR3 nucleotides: TGTGCCACCGGGGGGAGCGGGAGCGGTTCCTACAATGAGCAGTTCTTC. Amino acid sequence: CATGGSGSGSYNEQFF.

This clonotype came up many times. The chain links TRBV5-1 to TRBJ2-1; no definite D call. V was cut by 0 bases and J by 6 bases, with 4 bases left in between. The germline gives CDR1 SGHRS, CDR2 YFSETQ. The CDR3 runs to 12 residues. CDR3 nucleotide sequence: TGCGCCAGCAGCTTGGCACGCAATGAGCAGTTCTTC. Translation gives CASSLARNEQFF.

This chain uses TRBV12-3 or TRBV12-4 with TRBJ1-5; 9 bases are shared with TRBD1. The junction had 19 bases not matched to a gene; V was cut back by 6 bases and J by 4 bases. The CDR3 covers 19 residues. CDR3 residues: CASSTREGQGRSMNQPQHF. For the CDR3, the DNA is TGTGCCAGCAGCACACGTGAGGGACAGGGCAGGTCAATGAATCAGCCCCAGCATTTT.